This entry lists 21 T cell receptor beta chains sequenced from one sample in a study of technical replicates of blood from a few donors. Here immunoSEQ multiplex PCR was the method, and the copy in TCRdb shows in-frame clones only, minus some. This table holds about 84,000 clones, 97% found once. Material for sequencing was T cells isolated from PBMCs. All receptors derive from a human donor in good health.

The chain couples TRBV6-1 to TRBJ2-1, with 11 bases lining up with TRBD2. V shed 1 base and J 8 bases; nucleotides not matched to a gene: 7. CDR1 is MNHNS and CDR2 is SASEGT in the germline V gene. CDR3 size: 16 residues. The DNA for the CDR3 is TGTGCCAGCAGTGAAGACCCTAGCGGGGGGTTTGATGAGCAGTTCTTC. Residues: CASSEDPSGGFDEQFF.

This chain uses TRBV14 with TRBJ2-3, with a weak D call TRBD1 (5 bases). Germline CDR1 SGHDN, CDR2 FVKESK. The V gene lost 1 base and the J gene lost 0 bases, with 11 bases spanning the gap. The CDR3 runs 16 residues. The CDR3 nucleotides read TGTGCCAGCAGCCAAGCCCCAGGGAAGAGCACAGATACGCAGTATTTT. The encoded protein is CASSQAPGKSTDTQYF.

This clone was recorded once. The chain recombines TRBV4-1 with TRBJ1-4; D is undetermined. V lost 4 bases to trimming and J lost 8 bases, with 11 bases between them. The CDR3 spans 13 residues. CDR1 is MGHRA and CDR2 is YSYEKL in the germline V gene. CDR3: CASSPFLYEKLFF. CDR3 DNA sequence: TGCGCCAGCAGCCCGTTCCTCTACGAAAAACTGTTTTTT.

This clone appeared once. The chain employs TRBV7-9 and TRBJ1-2; D is unclear. The germline gives CDR1 SEHNR, CDR2 FQNEAQ (reference sequence). CDR3 length equals 14 residues. Trimming took 2 bases from V and 1 from J, leaving 8 bases between them. CDR3 residues: CASSLSSLNYGYTF. The CDR3 nucleotides read TGTGCCAGCAGCTTATCCAGTCTTAACTATGGCTACACCTTC.

This chain connects TRBV29-1 to TRBJ2-7, with 9 bases that match TRBD1. Germline V lookup: CDR1 SQVTM, CDR2 ANQGSEA. This CDR3 spans 15 amino acids. V shed 6 bases, J shed 4 bases, and the junction held 13 bases outside the gene matches. The CDR3 is CSVGGGDRGLYEQYF. Here the CDR3 DNA reads TGCAGCGTCGGGGGAGGTGACAGGGGGTTATACGAGCAGTACTTC.

The rearrangement links TRBV6-5 to TRBJ1-4; a possible D gene is TRBD1 (6 bases). The germline V gene has CDR1 MNHEY and CDR2 SVGAGI. Trimming shortened V by 5 bases and J by 7 bases, and 14 bases separated the two germline ends. CDR3 length: 14 residues. CDR3 bases: TGTGCCAGCAGTAGTAGAACAGGGCTTGAAAAACTGTTTTTT. Translating gives CASSSRTGLEKLFF.

J is TRBJ2-7 and V is TRBV19; 8 bases map to TRBD1. From germline, CDR1 is LNHDA and CDR2 SQIVND (reference sequence). There are 16 residues in the CDR3. The J segment lost 0 bases and the V segment lost 3 bases, leaving 7 bases of the junction unmatched. The CDR3, as DNA: TGTGCCAGTAGTATCAGATCAGGGGGCTACTCCTACGAGCAGTACTTC. Encoded protein: CASSIRSGGYSYEQYF. Full variable domain (remainder filled in from reference TRBV19 and TRBJ2-7): DGGITQSPKYLFRKEGQNVTLSCEQNLNHDAMYWYRQDPGQGLRLIYYSQIVNDFQKGDIAEGYSVSREKKESFPLTVTSAQKNPTAFYLCASSIRSGGYSYEQYFGPGTRLTVT.

CDR3 sequence reads: CASMEEQKLFF. CDR3 sequence (DNA): TGTGCCAGCATGGAGGAGCAAAAACTGTTTTTT. The gene calls are TRBV11-2 and TRBJ1-4; D is undetermined. The CDR3 loop spans 11 amino acids. In germline, CDR1 is SGHAT, CDR2 FQNNGV. Trimming pared 7 bases from V and 9 bases from J, leaving 9 bases between. Drawing the rest from reference TRBV11-2 and TRBJ1-4, the complete variable domain is EAGVAQSPRYKIIEKRQSVAFWCNPISGHATLYWYQQILGQGPKLLIQFQNNGVVDDSQLPKDRFSAERLKGVDSTLKIQPAKLEDSAVYLCASMEEQKLFFGSGTQLSVL.

The chain carries TRBV28 and TRBJ1-5; D might be TRBD1 (5 bases). The CDR3 is 16 residues long. Trimming left V 6 bases short and J 0 bases short, with 15 bases between. Per the germline V gene, CDR1 is MDHEN and CDR2 is SYDVKM. CDR3 residues: CASSPSRGNSNQPQHF. For the CDR3, the DNA is TGTGCCAGCAGCCCTTCTAGGGGAAATAGCAATCAGCCCCAGCATTTT.

This chain joins TRBV5-1 and TRBJ2-5, with D perhaps matching TRBD1 (6 bases). Trimming shortened V by 2 bases and J by 4 bases, and 9 bases separated the two germline ends. Germline V gene data show CDR1 as SGHRS and CDR2 as YFSETQ. This CDR3 comprises 13 residues. The CDR3 loop reads CASSFGQRETQYF. The CDR3 DNA reads as TGCGCCAGCAGCTTTGGACAGCGAGAGACCCAGTACTTC.

J is TRBJ1-2 and V is TRBV6-5; 7 nucleotides align to TRBD1. V shed 5 bases, J shed 4 bases, and the junction held 10 bases outside the gene matches. The CDR3 contains 15 residues. Germline CDR1 reads MNHEY; CDR2 reads SVGAGI. CDR3 sequence: CASSPDRDSLYGYTF. DNA for the CDR3: TGTGCCAGCAGTCCGGATCGGGACAGCCTCTATGGCTACACCTTC.

In DNA, the CDR3 is TGCGCCAGCAGCTTGCAGGGGGCTGCAGATACGCAGTATTTT. This gives the protein CASSLQGAADTQYF. This chain uses TRBV5-1 with TRBJ2-3; 8 nucleotides line up with TRBD1. The ends lost 1 base at V and 4 bases at J; junction bases unmatched: 2. There are 14 residues in the CDR3. The germline gives CDR1 SGHRS, CDR2 YFSETQ.

V gene TRBV2 combines with J gene TRBJ2-1, with D perhaps matching TRBD1 (6 bases). The CDR3 contains 16 residues. V was trimmed by 3 bases and J by 0 bases, leaving 12 bases between them. Germline V gives CDR1 SNHLY, CDR2 FYNNEI. The CDR3 reads CASSDPTGSSYNEQFF. The DNA of the CDR3 is TGTGCCAGCAGTGATCCGACAGGAAGCTCCTACAATGAGCAGTTCTTC.

This chain joins TRBV2 and TRBJ1-2, with 7 nucleotides matching TRBD1. The CDR3 has 14 amino acids. The germline CDR1 and CDR2 sequences are SNHLY and FYNNEI. V lost 4 bases to trimming and J lost 6 bases; unmatched junction nucleotides: 8. CDR3 protein: CASSGVGGVNGYTF. In DNA form, the CDR3 reads TGTGCCAGCAGTGGGGTAGGGGGCGTTAATGGCTACACCTTC.

The chain recombines TRBV7-2 with TRBJ2-2; maybe TRBD2 (5 bases). The CDR3 is 14 residues long. Trimming stripped 8 bases from V and 4 bases from J, with 14 bases between. Germline CDR1 reads SGHTA; CDR2 reads FQGNSA. CDR3 sequence (DNA): TGTGCCAGCGGTTGGAGTGGGAGCACCGGGGAGCTGTTTTTT. Its protein product is CASGWSGSTGELFF.

The count of this clone is one. The chain recombines TRBV18 with TRBJ2-3; D perhaps matches TRBD2 (5 bases). V dropped 3 bases and J dropped 0 bases, with 10 bases sitting between them. Germline assignment: CDR1 KGHSH and CDR2 LQKENI. The CDR3 is 15 residues long. The CDR3 DNA sequence: TGTGCCAGCTCACCTCAGGAGGCTAGCACAGATACGCAGTATTTT. Its protein is CASSPQEASTDTQYF.

J is TRBJ1-2 and V is TRBV25-1; 9 bases are a match to TRBD1. The CDR3 has 16 residues. V gave up 4 bases and J gave up 7 bases; unmatched junction bases: 13. Germline CDR1 MGHDK, CDR2 SYGVNS. CDR3 coding DNA: TGTGCCAGCAGTGCTGAACCCGGGACAGGGATACGTGGCTACACCTTC. Translation: CASSAEPGTGIRGYTF.

This clone was recorded only once. The chain has TRBV10-1 and TRBJ2-7; 9 nucleotides match TRBD1. CDR1 and CDR2 from the germline V gene are WNHNN and SYGVQD (reference sequence). The CDR3 loop spans 14 amino acids. V shed 8 bases and J 3 bases; nucleotides not matched to a gene: 8. CDR3 DNA sequence: TGCGCCAGCTCTGATCCGGGACAGGGCTACGAGCAGTACTTC. Translation gives CASSDPGQGYEQYF.

CDR3 sequence: CASSSTGYHYEQYF. For the CDR3, the DNA is TGTGCCAGCAGCTCGACAGGGTACCACTACGAGCAGTACTTC. This chain links TRBV7-9 with TRBJ2-7; 7 nucleotides line up with TRBD1. There are 14 residues in the CDR3. Germline V gene sequence: CDR1 SEHNR, CDR2 FQNEAQ (reference sequence). After removal of 4 bases from V and 3 bases from J, the junction contained 6 bases not matched to a gene. Looking up the rest from reference TRBV7-9 and TRBJ2-7 gives the full variable domain: DTGVSQNPRHKITKRGQNVTFRCDPISEHNRLYWYRQTLGQGPEFLTYFQNEAQLEKSRLLSDRFSAERPKGSFSTLEIQRTEQGDSAMYLCASSSTGYHYEQYFGPGTRLTVT.

This rearrangement joins TRBV14 to TRBJ1-1; 9 bases align to TRBD1. This CDR3 is 17 amino acids long. From germline, CDR1 is SGHDN and CDR2 FVKESK. The V and J ends lost 4 bases and 5 bases, in that order; junction bases with no gene match: 14. In nucleotides, the CDR3 is TGTGCCAGCAGCCGTCGGACAGGGGAAACTTCGGGGACTGAAGCTTTCTTT. This encodes CASSRRTGETSGTEAFF.

The chain employs TRBV10-2 and TRBJ2-7; TRBD2 matches 9 bases. The J segment lost 5 bases and the V segment lost 6 bases, leaving 2 bases of the junction unmatched. From germline, CDR1 is WSHSY and CDR2 SAAADI. This CDR3 is 12 amino acids long. CDR3 in amino acids: CASSRTSDEQYF. CDR3 sequence (DNA): TGCGCCAGCAGCCGGACTAGCGACGAGCAGTACTTC.